This entry lists 26 T cell receptor beta chains sequenced from one sample in a study of T cell changes during pregnancy in multiple sclerosis. The protocol was immunoSEQ multiplex PCR, while the TCRdb copy is restricted to in-frame clones and leaves out a portion. The sample consists of about 36,000 clones, about 91% of them appearing once. Sequenced here: CD8+ T cells from peripheral blood mononuclear cells, sampled in the third trimester of pregnancy. These receptors were collected from a female donor with multiple sclerosis, enrolled in a pregnancy study.

As DNA, the CDR3 is TGCGCCAGCAGAGACCTTCAGGGGGATGAAAAACTGTTTTTT. It specifies CASRDLQGDEKLFF. V gene TRBV5-1 combines with J gene TRBJ1-4; 7 bases are shared with TRBD1. Looked up from germline, CDR1 is SGHRS and CDR2 is YFSETQ. This CDR3 has 14 residues. Losses at the gene ends were 5 bases for V and 6 bases for J; bases not matched to a gene: 7.

Only one count was recorded for this clone. The gene calls are TRBV2 and TRBJ1-5; D possibly corresponds to TRBD1 (6 bases). Germline lookup yields CDR1 SNHLY and CDR2 FYNNEI. V was shortened by 5 bases and J by 2 bases, with 13 bases between the two germline ends. This CDR3 spans 15 amino acids. In DNA form, the CDR3 reads TGTGCCAGCAGTTCCGGGACATATGGCAATCAGCCCCAGCATTTT. This gives the protein CASSSGTYGNQPQHF.

The chain recombines TRBV7-9 with TRBJ1-1; 9 bases fit TRBD1. Germline CDR1 SEHNR, CDR2 FQNEAQ (reference sequence). The CDR3 has 18 residues. V dropped 4 bases and J dropped 2; count of bases not matched to a gene: 14. CDR3 sequence (DNA): TGTGCCAGCAGCTCGGCCTTCACAGGGGGCAGGCCCAACACTGAAGCTTTCTTT. It is translated as CASSSAFTGGRPNTEAFF.

This chain joins TRBV5-6 and TRBJ2-3; D is possibly TRBD2 (7 bases). Germline loops: CDR1 SGHDT, CDR2 YYEEEE. CDR3 length: 16 amino acids. With 0 bases removed from V and 6 bases from J, the gap between germline ends came to 17 bases. This chain's CDR3 is CASSLVSGGNVDTQYF. The CDR3 DNA follows: TGTGCCAGCAGCTTGGTTTCGGGGGGCAATGTGGATACGCAGTATTTT.

The chain combines TRBV9 with TRBJ2-7; no clear D. The CDR3 has 15 amino acids. Trimming stripped 0 bases from V and 0 bases from J, with 10 bases between. Looked up from germline, CDR1 is SGDLS and CDR2 is YYNGEE. For the CDR3, the DNA is TGTGCCAGCAGCGTAGATATGAGCAACTCCTACGAGCAGTACTTC. Protein sequence: CASSVDMSNSYEQYF.

The V call is TRBV2, the J call TRBJ1-5; a possible D gene is TRBD1 (5 bases). Trimming pared 0 bases from V and 4 bases from J, leaving 13 bases between. This CDR3 spans 16 amino acids. Germline CDR1 SNHLY, CDR2 FYNNEI. CDR3 bases: TGTGCCAGCAGTGAAGCGGCAGGGCTCACTAATCAGCCCCAGCATTTT. Its protein is CASSEAAGLTNQPQHF. Using reference TRBV2 and TRBJ1-5 for the parts outside the CDR3, the full variable domain is EPEVTQTPSHQVTQMGQEVILRCVPISNHLYFYWYRQILGQKVEFLVSFYNNEISEKSEIFDDQFSVERPDGSNFTLKIRSTKLEDSAMYFCASSEAAGLTNQPQHFGDGTRLSIL.

V gene TRBV29-1 combines with J gene TRBJ1-2; the D is unclear. There are 14 residues in the CDR3. In germline, CDR1 is SQVTM, CDR2 ANQGSEA. Trimming cost V 6 bases and J 8 bases, with 22 bases left between them. The CDR3 DNA is TGCAGCGTGTCGTGGGGAGCCGATTGGGAGGGCTACACCTTC. Its translation: CSVSWGADWEGYTF.

The chain uses TRBV5-5 and TRBJ1-4; D unclear. The CDR3 extends over 18 amino acids. Deletions cut 4 bases from V and 0 bases from J, with 19 bases between. Germline CDR1 is SGHKS and CDR2 is YYEKEE (reference sequence). The chain's CDR3 is CASSKFPWAGSTNEKLFF. CDR3 DNA: TGTGCCAGCAGCAAGTTCCCCTGGGCGGGTTCAACTAATGAAAAACTGTTTTTT.

The chain links TRBV4-2 to TRBJ2-5; the D is unclear. This CDR3 spans 14 amino acids. The ends were cut back, 1 base at V and 2 bases at J, with 8 bases in the middle. Germline-derived CDR1 and CDR2 are LGHNA and YNFKEQ. CDR3 sequence: CASSQGGGQETQYF. As DNA, the CDR3 is TGTGCCAGCAGCCAAGGAGGCGGACAAGAGACCCAGTACTTC.

The chain couples TRBV7-6 to TRBJ2-1; the D gene is possibly TRBD2 (6 bases). CDR1 SGHVS and CDR2 FNYEAQ come from the germline V gene. This CDR3 region has 17 residues. V was shortened by 5 bases and J by 1 base, with 18 bases between the two germline ends. The CDR3 DNA reads TGTGCCAGCAGCCTGCAGGGCGGGGTCTATTCCTACAATGAGCAGTTCTTC. Its protein is CASSLQGGVYSYNEQFF.

This chain's CDR3 is CASSPGGNRNLNTEAFF. The CDR3 DNA follows: TGTGCCAGCAGCCCCGGGGGGAACCGAAACCTTAACACTGAAGCTTTCTTT. J is TRBJ1-1 and V is TRBV5-5; a weak D match, TRBD1 (5 bases). CDR3 length equals 17 residues. Germline-derived CDR1 and CDR2 are SGHKS and YYEKEE (reference sequence). V lost 4 bases, J lost 2 bases, and 21 bases lay in between.

The CDR3 region is CASSPSTVNTEAFF. The DNA for the CDR3 is TGTGCCAGCTCACCGTCGACAGTGAACACTGAAGCTTTCTTT. The gene calls are TRBV18 and TRBJ1-1; the D gene is possibly TRBD1 (5 bases). The CDR3 covers 14 residues. Germline CDR1 is KGHSH and CDR2 is LQKENI. The germline V and J ends were trimmed by 3 bases and 0 bases, with 8 bases remaining between them.

V gene TRBV6-1 combines with J gene TRBJ1-2, with D uncertain. Germline assignment: CDR1 MNHNS and CDR2 SASEGT. The V end lost 10 bases, the J end lost 6 bases, and 12 bases lay between the germline ends. The CDR3 is 11 amino acids. CDR3 protein: CATLTANGYTF. DNA of the CDR3: TGTGCCACCCTGACTGCAAATGGCTACACCTTC.

The chain combines TRBV27 with TRBJ1-2; the match to TRBD1 covers 7 bases. Germline V gives CDR1 MNHEY, CDR2 SMNVEV (reference sequence). After removal of 8 bases from V and 3 bases from J, the junction contained 9 bases not matched to a gene. This CDR3 has 14 amino acids. CDR3 bases: TGTGCCAGCGCCGTAGGGGGCTCCTACTATGGCTACACCTTC. The encoded protein is CASAVGGSYYGYTF.

The chain joins TRBV27 to TRBJ2-1, with a tentative D call TRBD2 (5 bases). The ends were cut back, 7 bases at V and 3 bases at J, with 10 bases in the middle. Germline CDR1 and CDR2: MNHEY and SMNVEV (reference sequence). The CDR3 spans 13 residues. The CDR3 DNA sequence: TGTGCCAGCAACCCCCGGGACTACAATGAGCAGTTCTTC. This gives the protein CASNPRDYNEQFF.

The gene calls are TRBV25-1 and TRBJ1-6; 7 bases map to TRBD1. From germline, CDR1 is MGHDK and CDR2 SYGVNS. The J segment lost 5 bases and the V segment lost 4 bases, leaving 8 bases of the junction unmatched. This CDR3 is built from 16 residues. Here the CDR3 DNA reads TGTGCCAGCAGTGCCGGGACAGCCGCCAATAATTCACCCCTCCACTTT. Amino acid sequence: CASSAGTAANNSPLHF. Full variable domain (remainder filled in from reference TRBV25-1 and TRBJ1-6): EADIYQTPRYLVIGTGKKITLECSQTMGHDKMYWYQQDPGMELHLIHYSYGVNSTEKGDLSSESTVSRIRTEHFPLTLESARPSHTSQYLCASSAGTAANNSPLHFGNGTRLTVT.

The chain joins TRBV5-8 to TRBJ1-1; D might be TRBD1 (5 bases). V gave up 5 bases and J gave up 2 bases, with 10 bases separating them. The V gene's germline CDR1 is SGHTS and CDR2 YDEGEE. This CDR3 contains 13 residues. The CDR3: CASRQTGNTEAFF. In nucleotides, the CDR3 is TGTGCCAGCAGACAAACAGGTAACACTGAAGCTTTCTTT.

This clone was observed once. The chain combines TRBV5-1 with TRBJ1-2; 8 nucleotides match TRBD1. This CDR3 has 15 amino acids. After removal of 2 bases from V and 2 bases from J, the junction contained 5 bases not matched to a gene. The germline CDR1 and CDR2 sequences are SGHRS and YFSETQ. CDR3 in DNA: TGCGCCAGCAGCTTTGGGACAGGAACAAACTATGGCTACACCTTC. Translation gives CASSFGTGTNYGYTF.

CDR3 amino acids: CASSVVAGSDTQYF. The CDR3 DNA follows: TGTGCCAGCAGCGTAGTTGCGGGGTCAGATACGCAGTATTTT. The chain has TRBV9 and TRBJ2-3; TRBD2 is a possible D gene (6 bases). The germline gives CDR1 SGDLS, CDR2 YYNGEE. There are 14 residues in the CDR3. V gave up 0 bases and J gave up 4 bases, with 9 bases separating them. The full variable domain, in which reference TRBV9 and TRBJ2-3 provide the parts outside the CDR3, is DSGVTQTPKHLITATGQRVTLRCSPRSGDLSVYWYQQSLDQGLQFLIQYYNGEERAKGNILERFSAQQFPDLHSELNLSSLELGDSALYFCASSVVAGSDTQYFGPGTRLTVL.

This rearrangement joins TRBV29-1 to TRBJ2-2; D ambiguous. This CDR3 region has 12 residues. Trimming pared 5 bases from V and 6 bases from J, leaving 10 bases between. Germline V CDR1 and CDR2: SQVTM, ANQGSEA. The CDR3 loop reads CSVPLASGELFF. The CDR3, as DNA: TGCAGCGTTCCGTTGGCTTCCGGGGAGCTGTTTTTT.

This chain's CDR3 is CASSELTGGYNEQFF. CDR3 coding DNA: TGTGCCAGCAGTGAATTGACAGGGGGCTACAATGAGCAGTTCTTC. This chain connects TRBV6-1 to TRBJ2-1; 9 positions agree with TRBD1. Germline values: CDR1 MNHNS, CDR2 SASEGT. The CDR3 length is 15 residues. V lost 2 bases, J lost 3 bases, and 2 bases stayed unmatched.

The V gene is TRBV7-9, the J gene TRBJ2-7; tentative D call: TRBD1 (6 bases). CDR3 length: 15 residues. With 3 bases removed from V and 0 bases from J, the gap between germline ends came to 12 bases. The V gene's germline CDR1 is SEHNR and CDR2 FQNEAQ (reference sequence). The CDR3 reads CASSLGTGSSYEQYF. As DNA, the CDR3 is TGTGCCAGCAGCTTGGGAACAGGGAGCTCCTACGAGCAGTACTTC.

The chain is built from TRBV6-1 and TRBJ2-5; the match to TRBD1 covers 9 bases. The junction had 13 bases not matched to a gene; V was cut back by 3 bases and J by 2 bases. The CDR3 runs 18 residues. Germline assignment: CDR1 MNHNS and CDR2 SASEGT. In DNA, the CDR3 is TGTGCCAGCAGTGACCGATATTGGACAGGGGTCGGGCAAGAGACCCAGTACTTC. Its protein product is CASSDRYWTGVGQETQYF.

The genes are TRBV7-6 and TRBJ1-4; D perhaps matches TRBD1 (5 bases). CDR3 length equals 15 residues. CDR1 and CDR2 from the germline V gene are SGHVS and FNYEAQ. Between the trimmed V and J ends, which lost 1 base and 8 bases, there was a span of 14 bases. The CDR3 spells CASSLGPGVTEKLFF. Here the CDR3 DNA reads TGTGCCAGCAGCTTAGGTCCGGGGGTAACAGAAAAACTGTTTTTT.

The CDR3 DNA sequence: TGTGCCAGCAGCAGCACCCTAGCGGGGCACAAAAACATTCAGTACTTC. The encoded protein is CASSSTLAGHKNIQYF. This chain links TRBV27 with TRBJ2-4, with TRBD2 matching 9 bases. CDR1 and CDR2 from the germline V gene are MNHEY and SMNVEV (reference sequence). V shed 6 bases and J 3 bases; nucleotides not matched to a gene: 9. CDR3 length equals 16 residues.

V and J are TRBV10-2 and TRBJ1-1, with a possible D match to TRBD1 (5 bases). The V end lost 11 bases, the J end lost 3 bases, and 13 bases lay between the germline ends. Germline V gene lookup returns CDR1 WSHSY and CDR2 SAAADI. CDR3 length equals 12 residues. The CDR3, as DNA: TGCGCCGCTCAAGAAGGGGACACTGAAGCTTTCTTT. It specifies CAAQEGDTEAFF.